This is a list of T cell receptor beta chains from one sample in a study of T cell changes during pregnancy in multiple sclerosis. TCRdb's table, derived via immunoSEQ multiplex PCR, lists solely in-frame clones and lacks some. The repertoire holds roughly 40,000 clones, 87% seen once, with roughly 0.87% in the top ten. The specimen was CD4+ T cells from peripheral blood mononuclear cells, collected after pregnancy. These receptors all stem from a female donor with multiple sclerosis, enrolled in a pregnancy study. Each CDR3 is given with its conserved first and last residue. The order of the fields is V gene, J gene, clone size, D gene, CDR3 protein, CDR3 DNA. The D gene is left open where the match is weak. For some rows the clone size is stated as once, few or many, or as a class when expanded; others skip it.

V gene: TRBV4-1; J gene: TRBJ1-3; clone size: -; D gene: TRBD1; CDR3 protein: CASSRLRVRGPGNTIYF; CDR3 DNA: TGCGCCAGCAGCCGATTAAGGGTCAGGGGGCCTGGAAACACCATATATTTT
V gene: TRBV7-9; J gene: TRBJ1-2; clone size: once; D gene: TRBD1; CDR3 protein: CASSHEQGANGYTF; CDR3 DNA: TGTGCCAGCAGCCATGAACAGGGGGCAAATGGCTACACCTTC
V gene: TRBV5-4; J gene: TRBJ2-5; clone size: -; D gene: -; CDR3 protein: CASSSGQREETQYF; CDR3 DNA: TGTGCCAGCAGCAGCGGACAGAGAGAAGAGACCCAGTACTTC
V gene: TRBV30; J gene: TRBJ1-1; clone size: few; D gene: -; CDR3 protein: CAWSVTGIKTEAFF; CDR3 DNA: TGTGCCTGGAGTGTAACAGGTATCAAGACTGAAGCTTTCTTT
V gene: TRBV2; J gene: TRBJ2-5; clone size: few; D gene: -; CDR3 protein: CASSEGAPGHVEETQYF; CDR3 DNA: TGTGCCAGCAGTGAAGGGGCACCGGGACACGTAGAAGAGACCCAGTACTTC
V gene: TRBV5-1; J gene: TRBJ1-3; clone size: once; D gene: -; CDR3 protein: CASSWGLASGNTIYF; CDR3 DNA: TGCGCCAGCAGCTGGGGACTCGCCTCTGGAAACACCATATATTTT
V gene: TRBV18; J gene: TRBJ2-5; clone size: -; D gene: -; CDR3 protein: CASSPQFSRETQYF; CDR3 DNA: TGTGCCAGCTCACCACAGTTTTCGAGAGAGACCCAGTACTTC
V gene: TRBV5-1; J gene: TRBJ2-5; clone size: -; D gene: -; CDR3 protein: CASSLRSRLQETQYF; CDR3 DNA: TGCGCCAGCAGCTTGCGTAGTCGCCTCCAAGAGACCCAGTACTTC
V gene: TRBV7-8; J gene: TRBJ2-7; clone size: -; D gene: -; CDR3 protein: CASSLRLAYPHEQYF; CDR3 DNA: TGTGCCAGCAGCTTACGGCTAGCTTACCCCCACGAGCAGTACTTC
V gene: TRBV6-5; J gene: TRBJ1-6; clone size: -; D gene: TRBD1; CDR3 protein: CASSYGTGDPPLHF; CDR3 DNA: TGTGCCAGCAGTTACGGGACAGGGGATCCACCCCTCCACTTT
V gene: TRBV2; J gene: TRBJ1-3; clone size: -; D gene: -; CDR3 protein: CASSTGGGNTIYF; CDR3 DNA: TGTGCCAGCAGTACAGGAGGGGGAAACACCATATATTTT
V gene: TRBV7-3; J gene: TRBJ2-7; clone size: once; D gene: TRBD2; CDR3 protein: CASSLGAGVYYEQYF; CDR3 DNA: TGTGCCAGCAGCTTAGGAGCGGGGGTGTACTACGAGCAGTACTTC
V gene: TRBV7-8; J gene: TRBJ1-4; clone size: -; D gene: -; CDR3 protein: CASSLGRQRNEKLFF; CDR3 DNA: TGTGCCAGCAGCTTAGGCCGACAGAGAAATGAAAAACTGTTTTTT
V gene: TRBV27; J gene: TRBJ2-5; clone size: -; D gene: -; CDR3 protein: CASRPLTGRPGETQYF; CDR3 DNA: TGTGCCAGCAGGCCCCTCACGGGGAGGCCCGGGGAGACCCAGTACTTC
V gene: TRBV6-1; J gene: TRBJ2-5; clone size: -; D gene: TRBD2; CDR3 protein: CASSEGLAGAGTQYF; CDR3 DNA: TGTGCCAGCAGTGAAGGACTAGCGGGGGCGGGGACCCAGTACTTC
V gene: TRBV2; J gene: TRBJ2-1; clone size: -; D gene: -; CDR3 protein: CASRPQGSYNEQFF; CDR3 DNA: TGTGCCAGCAGACCTCAGGGCTCCTACAATGAGCAGTTCTTC
V gene: TRBV14; J gene: TRBJ1-2; clone size: -; D gene: -; CDR3 protein: CASSPRQRTNYGYTF; CDR3 DNA: TGTGCCAGCAGCCCTAGACAGAGAACTAACTATGGCTACACCTTC
V gene: TRBV18; J gene: TRBJ2-3; clone size: -; D gene: TRBD2; CDR3 protein: CASSRLAGGPEDTQYF; CDR3 DNA: TGTGCCAGCTCACGGCTAGCGGGGGGGCCGGAAGATACGCAGTATTTT
V gene: TRBV29-1; J gene: TRBJ2-7; clone size: -; D gene: TRBD2; CDR3 protein: CSVRNLAGGPPYEQYF; CDR3 DNA: TGCAGCGTCCGAAACCTAGCGGGGGGGCCGCCCTACGAGCAGTACTTC
V gene: TRBV9; J gene: TRBJ1-6; clone size: once; D gene: -; CDR3 protein: CASSDGLWNSPLHF; CDR3 DNA: TGTGCCAGCAGTGACGGACTTTGGAATTCACCCCTCCACTTT
V gene: TRBV5-6; J gene: TRBJ1-2; clone size: -; D gene: -; CDR3 protein: CASSPGYYGYTF; CDR3 DNA: TGTGCCAGCAGCCCAGGGTACTATGGCTACACCTTC
V gene: TRBV4-3; J gene: TRBJ1-1; clone size: -; D gene: TRBD1; CDR3 protein: CASSQDRNRGTEAFF; CDR3 DNA: TGCGCCAGCAGCCAAGACAGGAACAGGGGCACTGAAGCTTTCTTT
V gene: TRBV29-1; J gene: TRBJ2-7; clone size: -; D gene: TRBD2; CDR3 protein: CSVQRGVDYEQYF; CDR3 DNA: TGCAGCGTTCAGCGGGGCGTTGACTACGAGCAGTACTTC
V gene: TRBV6-4; J gene: TRBJ1-4; clone size: -; D gene: -; CDR3 protein: CASSSDSLGANEKLFF; CDR3 DNA: TGTGCCAGCAGTTCGGACAGCCTAGGAGCTAATGAAAAACTGTTTTTT
V gene: TRBV7-9; J gene: TRBJ1-1; clone size: -; D gene: TRBD1; CDR3 protein: CASSWGATGLEAFF; CDR3 DNA: TGTGCCAGCAGCTGGGGGGCGACAGGGCTTGAAGCTTTCTTT
V gene: TRBV4-2; J gene: TRBJ2-1; clone size: once; D gene: TRBD2; CDR3 protein: CASSQSGLAGASSYNEQFF; CDR3 DNA: TGTGCCAGCAGCCAATCGGGACTAGCGGGGGCGAGCTCCTACAATGAGCAGTTCTTC
V gene: TRBV27; J gene: TRBJ2-3; clone size: -; D gene: -; CDR3 protein: CASNYRFGSSTDTQYF; CDR3 DNA: TGTGCCAGCAATTACAGGTTCGGGTCTAGCACAGATACGCAGTATTTT
V gene: TRBV6-6; J gene: TRBJ1-2; clone size: -; D gene: -; CDR3 protein: CASAPGGHINYGYTF; CDR3 DNA: TGTGCCAGCGCCCCGGGAGGACACATTAACTATGGCTACACCTTC
V gene: TRBV2; J gene: TRBJ1-6; clone size: few; D gene: TRBD1; CDR3 protein: CASSDGTGGNSPLHF; CDR3 DNA: TGTGCCAGCAGTGACGGGACAGGGGGGAATTCACCCCTCCACTTT
V gene: TRBV2; J gene: TRBJ1-2; clone size: -; D gene: -; CDR3 protein: CASSVGFGYGYTF; CDR3 DNA: TGTGCCAGCAGTGTCGGGTTTGGGTATGGCTACACCTTC
V gene: TRBV19; J gene: TRBJ1-6; clone size: -; D gene: -; CDR3 protein: CASSRAGVGPDSPLHF; CDR3 DNA: TGTGCCAGTAGTCGGGCGGGAGTGGGGCCGGATTCACCCCTCCACTTT
V gene: TRBV10-1; J gene: TRBJ2-3; clone size: -; D gene: TRBD2; CDR3 protein: CASRGAGTDTQYF; CDR3 DNA: TGCGCCAGCAGGGGAGCGGGGACAGATACGCAGTATTTT
V gene: TRBV28; J gene: TRBJ2-4; clone size: -; D gene: TRBD1; CDR3 protein: CASSDRGGLAKNIQYF; CDR3 DNA: TGTGCCAGCAGTGACAGGGGCGGACTAGCCAAAAACATTCAGTACTTC
V gene: TRBV5-4; J gene: TRBJ2-3; clone size: -; D gene: TRBD2; CDR3 protein: CASSPGLAGGDTQYF; CDR3 DNA: TGTGCCAGCAGCCCGGGACTAGCGGGGGGAGATACGCAGTATTTT
V gene: TRBV6-5; J gene: TRBJ1-4; clone size: -; D gene: -; CDR3 protein: CASSPSGNNEKLFF; CDR3 DNA: TGTGCCAGCAGTCCCTCGGGAAATAATGAAAAACTGTTTTTT
V gene: TRBV11-2; J gene: TRBJ1-4; clone size: -; D gene: -; CDR3 protein: CASSRTAFTTNEKLFF; CDR3 DNA: TGTGCCAGCAGCCGCACAGCTTTTACAACTAATGAAAAACTGTTTTTT
V gene: TRBV25-1; J gene: TRBJ2-5; clone size: once; D gene: TRBD1; CDR3 protein: CASSDQGVETQYF; CDR3 DNA: TGTGCCAGCAGTGATCAGGGGGTGGAGACCCAGTACTTC
V gene: TRBV5-1; J gene: TRBJ2-5; clone size: -; D gene: TRBD2; CDR3 protein: CASSSERGKETQYF; CDR3 DNA: TGCGCCAGCAGCTCCGAGCGGGGGAAAGAGACCCAGTACTTC
V gene: TRBV5-1; J gene: TRBJ1-2; clone size: -; D gene: -; CDR3 protein: CASSLGWGDGYTF; CDR3 DNA: TGCGCCAGCAGCTTGGGTTGGGGGGACGGCTACACCTTC
V gene: TRBV5-6; J gene: TRBJ1-1; clone size: -; D gene: -; CDR3 protein: CASSLVGRRYTEAFF; CDR3 DNA: TGTGCCAGCAGCTTGGTGGGGCGCAGGTACACTGAAGCTTTCTTT
V gene: TRBV28; J gene: TRBJ2-4; clone size: -; D gene: TRBD1; CDR3 protein: CASTWGTGQDIQYF; CDR3 DNA: TGTGCCAGCACCTGGGGGACAGGGCAAGACATTCAGTACTTC
V gene: TRBV18; J gene: TRBJ2-3; clone size: -; D gene: -; CDR3 protein: CASSPIQVTDTQYF; CDR3 DNA: TGTGCCAGCTCACCCATACAGGTAACAGATACGCAGTATTTT
V gene: TRBV5-4; J gene: TRBJ2-1; clone size: once; D gene: TRBD2; CDR3 protein: CASSAGGGSYNEQFF; CDR3 DNA: TGTGCCAGCAGCGCCGGGGGGGGTTCGTACAATGAGCAGTTCTTC
V gene: TRBV21-1; J gene: TRBJ2-2; clone size: -; D gene: -; CDR3 protein: CASSKETGRNTGELFF; CDR3 DNA: TGTGCCAGCAGCAAAGAGACAGGGCGGAACACCGGGGAGCTGTTTTTT
V gene: TRBV28; J gene: TRBJ1-1; clone size: -; D gene: -; CDR3 protein: CASSFGGGSAEAFF; CDR3 DNA: TGTGCCAGCAGTTTCGGGGGGGGTTCCGCCGAAGCTTTCTTT
V gene: TRBV7-9; J gene: TRBJ1-2; clone size: -; D gene: -; CDR3 protein: CASSRRQNNYGYTF; CDR3 DNA: TGTGCCAGCAGCCGCCGACAGAATAACTATGGCTACACCTTC
V gene: TRBV7-9; J gene: TRBJ1-1; clone size: -; D gene: -; CDR3 protein: CASSLEQVGTEAFF; CDR3 DNA: TGTGCCAGCAGCTTAGAACAGGTAGGGACTGAAGCTTTCTTT